This TCR beta chain was found in a study of blood T cells in healthy people across ages. Using a J-beta primer mix together with a sample-barcoded 5' primer, a second PCR was run for about 6 to 12 cycles. Each CDR3 protein is one row after TCRdb ran MiXCR on the 5' RACE reads. The sample lists about 930,000 distinct CDR3 sequences, 29% seen once, with roughly 10% in the top ten. V was shortened by 4 bases and J by 3 bases, with 19 bases between the two germline ends. There are 16 residues in the CDR3. The V gene's germline CDR1 is SGHTA and CDR2 FQGNSA. Separately, the same data were catalogued under a study of T cells of mothers and their children.

Sequenced: blood. The clonotype was recovered from a middle-aged woman in good health. The chain joins TRBV7-2 to TRBJ2-7; D is undetermined. The DNA of the CDR3 is TGTGCCAGCAGCTCCCACGGGCAGACTGATTACTACGAGCAGTACTTC. This translates into CASSSHGQTDYYEQYF.